The 6 T cell receptor beta chains listed next were all sequenced from one sample in a study of neoadjuvant anti-PD-1 for oral cavity cancer. The table came from immunoSEQ multiplex PCR; TCRdb's copy has only in-frame clones and leaves some out. The data hold tens of thousands of clones, with 65% to 85% observed a single time. Specimen: PBMCs, collected before nivolumab (anti-PD-1) treatment. The source of these receptors is a person aged 35-79 years with oral cavity squamous cell carcinoma.

In this sample, this clone turned up a few times. This chain joins TRBV19 and TRBJ1-4, with D hard to call. The CDR3 covers 16 residues. V gave up 6 bases and J gave up 4 bases, with 18 bases separating them. Per germline, CDR1 LNHDA and CDR2 SQIVND (reference sequence). Here the CDR3 DNA reads TGTGCCAGTAGCTTGGAGTTCGGGCGGCTTAATGAAAAACTGTTTTTT. Translating gives CASSLEFGRLNEKLFF.

The V and J genes are TRBV10-2 and TRBJ1-1, with 7 nucleotides matching TRBD1. V lost 3 bases to trimming and J lost 5 bases; unmatched junction nucleotides: 6. Germline V gene lookup returns CDR1 WSHSY and CDR2 SAAADI. This CDR3 contains 14 residues. The CDR3 spells CASSEQYRGTEAFF. CDR3 nucleotides: TGCGCCAGCAGTGAACAATACAGGGGAACTGAAGCTTTCTTT.

V gene TRBV6-1 combines with J gene TRBJ1-1; D unclear. There are 12 residues in the CDR3. Germline loops: CDR1 MNHNS, CDR2 SASEGT. Trimming shortened V by 8 bases and J by 7 bases, and 14 bases separated the two germline ends. The CDR3 DNA is TGTGCCAGCTTAGAGGGTTTCGGTGAAGCTTTCTTT. It encodes CASLEGFGEAFF.

The genes are TRBV7-6 and TRBJ2-1, with 7 bases fitting TRBD2. The CDR3 loop spans 15 amino acids. In germline, CDR1 is SGHVS, CDR2 FNYEAQ. V was clipped by 2 bases and J by 1 base; unmatched bases: 2. The CDR3 region has the DNA TGTGCCAGCAGCTTATTAGCGGGTTCCTACAATGAGCAGTTCTTC. Amino acids: CASSLLAGSYNEQFF.

The chain combines TRBV19 with TRBJ2-5, with unresolved D. The germline V gene encodes CDR1 LNHDA and CDR2 SQIVND (reference sequence). This CDR3 has 14 residues. V lost 3 bases and J 1 base, leaving 9 bases between the germline ends. The CDR3 sequence: CASSMGQAQETQYF. Written as DNA, the CDR3 is TGTGCCAGTAGTATGGGTCAGGCCCAAGAGACCCAGTACTTC.

The chain is built from TRBV6-5 and TRBJ1-1, with D hard to call. The germline CDR1 and CDR2 sequences are MNHEY and SVGAGI. The CDR3 has 13 residues. V lost 3 bases and J lost 1, with 6 bases in between. The CDR3 DNA sequence: TGTGCCAGCAGTTATATGGGGAACACTGAAGCTTTCTTT. This gives the protein CASSYMGNTEAFF.